These 21 T cell receptor beta chains came from one sample sequenced in a study of T cells in Graves' hyperthyroidism and ophthalmopathy. Amplification targeted TCR beta CDR3 regions from RNA transcripts. In the first-round RT-PCR of the TCR CDR3, the HTBI primer set was used. MiXCR was run by TCRdb on the multiplex PCR reads, yielding one entry per CDR3 protein. The repertoire holds fewer than 650,000 distinct CDR3 sequences, with around 13% as singletons. Sequencing used blood. The source of these receptors is a woman aged 25 to 39 with Graves' hyperthyroidism that later progressed to Graves' ophthalmopathy.

This chain joins TRBV28 and TRBJ2-3, with D perhaps matching TRBD2 (6 bases). Deletions cut 5 bases from V and 2 bases from J, with 17 bases between. The CDR3 spans 16 residues. CDR1 and CDR2 (germline): MDHEN, SYDVKM. The CDR3 protein is CASSTSPGLTTDTQYF. CDR3 DNA: TGTGCCAGCAGTACATCACCGGGACTGACCACAGATACGCAGTATTTT.

This clonotype was seen at least ten times. The chain has TRBV11-3 and TRBJ1-1, with unresolved D. The CDR3 is 13 residues long. V shed 4 bases and J shed 1 base, with 7 bases lying between them. In germline, CDR1 is SGHNT, CDR2 YENEEA. Here the CDR3 reads CASSYTWNTEAFF. DNA for the CDR3: TGTGCCAGCAGCTACACATGGAACACTGAAGCTTTCTTT.

This clonotype was observed a handful of times. The gene calls are TRBV7-9 and TRBJ1-3; D is perhaps TRBD1 (5 bases). The V gene lost 3 bases and the J gene lost 3 bases, with 9 bases spanning the gap. In germline, CDR1 is SEHNR, CDR2 FQNEAQ (reference sequence). The CDR3 runs to 14 residues. The CDR3 DNA reads TGTGCCAGCAGCTTCCAGGGTGGTGGAAACACCATATATTTT. As protein: CASSFQGGGNTIYF.

This clonotype was seen at least ten times. The chain links TRBV27 to TRBJ1-1, with 7 bases fitting TRBD1. After removal of 8 bases from V and 3 bases from J, the junction contained 6 bases not matched to a gene. CDR3 length: 13 residues. CDR1 is MNHEY and CDR2 is SMNVEV in the germline V gene (reference sequence). This CDR3 is CASGRQGDTEAFF. The CDR3 nucleotides are TGTGCCAGCGGAAGACAGGGAGACACTGAAGCTTTCTTT.

There are many counts of this clonotype. The chain joins TRBV15 to TRBJ1-2; no clear D. Trimming cost V 1 base and J 2 bases, with 14 bases left between them. Germline V lookup: CDR1 LNHNV, CDR2 YYDKDF (reference sequence). CDR3 length: 16 amino acids. The CDR3: CATSRAAESLNYGYTF. The CDR3, as DNA: TGTGCCACCAGCAGAGCCGCGGAAAGTTTGAACTATGGCTACACCTTC.

This rearrangement joins TRBV4-2 to TRBJ2-5; D is unclear. The CDR3 extends over 14 amino acids. CDR1 LGHNA and CDR2 YNFKEQ come from the germline V gene. V was trimmed by 2 bases and J by 0 bases, leaving 7 bases between them. The CDR3 protein is CASSQSANQETQYF. The CDR3 DNA reads TGTGCCAGCAGCCAAAGTGCTAACCAAGAGACCCAGTACTTC.

This clonotype was counted ten times or more. The rearrangement uses TRBV13 and TRBJ2-7; D may be TRBD1 (5 bases). Germline V gene lookup returns CDR1 PRHDT and CDR2 FYEKMQ (reference sequence). This CDR3 has 14 amino acids. The V end was cut by 8 bases, the J end by 0 bases, with 14 bases between. The CDR3 sequence: CASLKTDSSYEQYF. The CDR3 DNA sequence: TGTGCCAGCCTCAAGACAGACAGCTCCTACGAGCAGTACTTC.

Only a few counts were recorded for this clonotype. The genes are TRBV28 and TRBJ1-5, with D perhaps TRBD1 (5 bases). This CDR3 has 15 residues. V shed 7 bases and J shed 3 bases, with 16 bases lying between them. CDR1 and CDR2 (germline): MDHEN, SYDVKM. CDR3 nucleotides: TGTGCCAGCACCTATTCCTGGGGCAACAATCAGCCCCAGCATTTT. Protein: CASTYSWGNNQPQHF.

V usage is TRBV6-1 and J usage is TRBJ2-2; D unclear. V was clipped by 1 base and J by 4 bases, with 10 bases between them. CDR1 is MNHNS, CDR2 SASEGT, per germline. This CDR3 contains 15 residues. CDR3 protein: CASSEVIAGTGELFF. The CDR3 coding sequence is TGTGCCAGCAGTGAAGTAATAGCCGGCACCGGGGAGCTGTTTTTT.

The V gene is TRBV14, the J gene TRBJ1-2; D possibly corresponds to TRBD1 (5 bases). The CDR3 contains 15 residues. Looked up from germline, CDR1 is SGHDN and CDR2 is FVKESK. Deletions cut 4 bases from V and 0 bases from J, with 12 bases between. CDR3 protein: CASSLQGNPNYGYTF. The CDR3 DNA reads as TGTGCCAGCAGCCTCCAGGGCAACCCTAACTATGGCTACACCTTC.

V gene TRBV10-3 combines with J gene TRBJ2-7, with 7 bases fitting TRBD2. Trimming cost V 0 bases and J 2 bases; bases outside gene matches: 7. Germline values: CDR1 ENHRY, CDR2 SYGVKD. The length of the CDR3 is 16 residues. The CDR3 region is CAISESASGETYEQYF. CDR3 DNA sequence: TGTGCCATCAGTGAGTCAGCTAGCGGAGAGACCTACGAGCAGTACTTC.

V usage is TRBV6-1 and J usage is TRBJ2-2; D may be TRBD1 (6 bases). This CDR3 region has 15 residues. Trimming left V 6 bases short and J 7 bases short, with 18 bases between. Per germline, CDR1 MNHNS and CDR2 SASEGT. The CDR3 region is CASSRDRGQGGELFF. CDR3 coding DNA: TGTGCCAGCAGCCGGGACCGGGGACAAGGCGGGGAGCTGTTTTTT.

This clonotype occurred many times. This rearrangement joins TRBV30 to TRBJ2-3; weak D call: TRBD1 (6 bases). With 2 bases removed from V and 3 bases from J, the gap between germline ends came to 15 bases. This CDR3 is built from 15 residues. In germline, CDR1 is GTSNPN, CDR2 SVGIG (reference sequence). Written as DNA, the CDR3 is TGTGCCTGGAGTCCCGGACAGTGGAGGACAGATACGCAGTATTTT. As protein: CAWSPGQWRTDTQYF.

This sequence joins TRBV5-1 and TRBJ2-4; TRBD1 agrees at 12 bases. The CDR3 runs 15 residues. Looked up from germline, CDR1 is SGHRS and CDR2 is YFSETQ. J lost 12 bases, V lost 4 bases, and 11 bases had no gene match. The CDR3 coding sequence is TGCGCCAGCAGCCCGTCCGGGACAGGGGGCGCCGATCAGTACTTC. It translates to CASSPSGTGGADQYF.

This clonotype was recorded many times. The V and J genes are TRBV6-1 and TRBJ1-3, with D hard to call. Germline V gene data show CDR1 as MNHNS and CDR2 as SASEGT. The CDR3 loop spans 16 amino acids. V was trimmed by 6 bases and J by 4 bases, leaving 19 bases between them. CDR3 amino acids: CASRATYTTDGNTIYF. CDR3 DNA sequence: TGTGCCAGCAGGGCAACTTACACAACCGACGGAAACACCATATATTTT.

This clonotype was counted at least ten times. The chain links TRBV20-1 to TRBJ2-1, with TRBD2 matching 7 bases. This CDR3 spans 16 amino acids. Germline assignment: CDR1 DFQATT and CDR2 SNEGSKA (reference sequence). After removal of 3 bases from V and 4 bases from J, the junction contained 12 bases not matched to a gene. In nucleotides, the CDR3 is TGCAGTGCTAGGTTAGTGCGCCTAGCGGATTACAATGAGCAGTTCTTC. It encodes CSARLVRLADYNEQFF.

This clonotype was counted at least ten times. The chain recombines TRBV30 with TRBJ2-2, with 9 nucleotides matching TRBD1. The CDR3 is 14 residues long. From germline, CDR1 is GTSNPN and CDR2 SVGIG (reference sequence). With 4 bases clipped from V and 6 bases from J, the junction kept 6 bases outside the gene matches. Here the CDR3 DNA reads TGTGCCTGGAAACAGGGGGCGTATCCCGGGGAGCTGTTTTTT. Protein product: CAWKQGAYPGELFF.

This clonotype was observed many times. V and J are TRBV28 and TRBJ1-2; D is possibly TRBD1 (6 bases). Germline CDR1 and CDR2: MDHEN and SYDVKM. The CDR3 is made up of 16 amino acids. V was pared by 4 bases and J by 6 bases, with 21 bases between. Written as DNA, the CDR3 is TGTGCCAGCAGTTCGACAGGACTCGTTCGAACGAATGGCTACACCTTC. It translates to CASSSTGLVRTNGYTF.

The sample holds a few counts of this clonotype. V usage is TRBV18 and J usage is TRBJ2-7; D unresolved. The length of the CDR3 is 14 residues. The ends were cut back, 0 bases at V and 6 bases at J, with 12 bases in the middle. In germline, CDR1 is KGHSH, CDR2 LQKENI. The CDR3 spells CASSPPSSSGEQYF. The CDR3 DNA reads as TGTGCCAGCTCACCACCGAGCTCTTCGGGCGAGCAGTACTTC.

This clonotype was seen a handful of times. The J gene is TRBJ1-1, the V gene TRBV6-4; no clear D. CDR3 length: 19 residues. V lost 0 bases to trimming and J lost 1 base, with 21 bases between them. Germline CDR1 is MRHNA and CDR2 is SNTAGT. CDR3 sequence reads: CASSDSIGPRETANTEAFF. The CDR3 DNA reads TGTGCCAGCAGTGACTCGATCGGACCAAGGGAAACGGCGAACACTGAAGCTTTCTTT.

This chain links TRBV5-1 with TRBJ2-5, with D possibly being TRBD2 (5 bases). The CDR3 spans 14 residues. Trimming took off 3 bases at V and 1 base at J, with 10 bases between the two ends. CDR1 SGHRS and CDR2 YFSETQ come from the germline V gene. The DNA of the CDR3 is TGCGCCAGCAGCTCTCTCGGGGTCCAAGAGACCCAGTACTTC. Protein product: CASSSLGVQETQYF.